Shown below are 3 T cell receptor beta chains from a single sample sequenced in a study of T cell repertoires in cytomegalovirus infection. TCRdb ran MiXCR on the reads and lists one entry per CDR3 protein. This table holds about 500,000 distinct CDR3 sequences, 33% found once. Their target antigens are unknown. The sample in question was cultured PBMCs, obtained from culture after CMV antigen stimulation. These receptors came from a human donor in good health (CMV status not recorded). Some clones in this sample may be carry-over from other donors' samples.

The gene calls are TRBV7-8 and TRBJ2-1; a possible D gene is TRBD2 (5 bases). V gave up 4 bases and J gave up 1 base, with 11 bases separating them. Germline loops: CDR1 SGHVS, CDR2 FQNEAQ. This CDR3 spans 15 amino acids. The CDR3 DNA is TGTGCCAGCAGCTCTAGGGAGATATCCTACAATGAGCAGTTCTTC. Amino acids: CASSSREISYNEQFF.

V gene TRBV18 combines with J gene TRBJ2-7; D gene uncertain. This CDR3 contains 14 residues. Germline CDR1 is KGHSH and CDR2 is LQKENI. Trimming took 3 bases from V and 0 from J, leaving 9 bases between them. The DNA for the CDR3 is TGTGCCAGCTCACCCCCGACTCGCTCCTACGAGCAGTACTTC. Protein product: CASSPPTRSYEQYF.

This clonotype was picked up a small number of times. The chain couples TRBV12-3 or TRBV12-4 to TRBJ1-1; possible D gene TRBD1, 6 bases. The CDR3 is made up of 14 amino acids. V lost 3 bases to trimming and J lost 6 bases, with 14 bases between them. CDR3 protein: CASSFGQGMPEAFF. The CDR3 DNA sequence: TGTGCCAGCAGTTTTGGGCAGGGGATGCCTGAAGCTTTCTTT.